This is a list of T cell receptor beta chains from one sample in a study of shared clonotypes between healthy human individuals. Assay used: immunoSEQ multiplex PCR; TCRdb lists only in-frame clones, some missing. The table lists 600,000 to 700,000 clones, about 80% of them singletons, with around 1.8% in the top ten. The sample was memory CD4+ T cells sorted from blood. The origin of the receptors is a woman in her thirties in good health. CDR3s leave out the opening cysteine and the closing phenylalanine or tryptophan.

CDR3 protein: ASSPGRETQY
V gene: TRBV5-4
J gene: TRBJ2-5

CDR3 protein: ASSSKVPGAYATDTQY
V gene: TRBV27
J gene: TRBJ2-3

CDR3 protein: ASSLSGAGAQF
V gene: TRBV5-6
J gene: TRBJ2-1

CDR3 protein: ASSDGTGGGQPQH
V gene: TRBV6-4
J gene: TRBJ1-5

CDR3 protein: ASSSPTGQGWKAF
V gene: TRBV27
J gene: TRBJ1-1

CDR3 protein: ASTRQYNQPQH
V gene: TRBV6-1
J gene: TRBJ1-5

CDR3 protein: ASSLRDRDNVGEAF
V gene: TRBV28
J gene: TRBJ1-1

CDR3 protein: ASRGDLEDTQY
V gene: TRBV28
J gene: TRBJ2-3

CDR3 protein: ASSYTSGRWDTQY
V gene: TRBV11-3
J gene: TRBJ2-3

CDR3 protein: ASSNTGAPYEQY
V gene: TRBV7-2
J gene: TRBJ2-7

CDR3 protein: ASSGQGPYEQY
V gene: TRBV25-1
J gene: TRBJ2-7

CDR3 protein: ASSSPTVINEKLF
V gene: TRBV28
J gene: TRBJ1-4

CDR3 protein: AIRGQGATEAF
V gene: TRBV10-3
J gene: TRBJ1-1

CDR3 protein: ASSPRDLRKDEQY
V gene: TRBV7-3
J gene: TRBJ2-7

CDR3 protein: ATVRTADQPQH
V gene: TRBV6-1
J gene: TRBJ1-5

CDR3 protein: ASSFELLAGEGQF
V gene: TRBV11-2
J gene: TRBJ2-1

CDR3 protein: ASSLSGLIYEQY
V gene: TRBV28
J gene: TRBJ2-7

CDR3 protein: ASSILGTGGADTQY
V gene: TRBV5-1
J gene: TRBJ2-3

CDR3 protein: ASGRLAGLNEQF
V gene: TRBV11-2
J gene: TRBJ2-1

CDR3 protein: ASQAGHLSGEKLF
V gene: TRBV28
J gene: TRBJ1-4

CDR3 protein: ASSILALETQY
V gene: TRBV4-1
J gene: TRBJ2-5

CDR3 protein: ATSRDGGGQGRDTQY
V gene: TRBV15
J gene: TRBJ2-3

CDR3 protein: ASSFQGALGEKLF
V gene: TRBV28
J gene: TRBJ1-4

CDR3 protein: ASGGGTLNTEAF
V gene: TRBV19
J gene: TRBJ1-1

CDR3 protein: ASSKDREDTGELF
V gene: TRBV5-1
J gene: TRBJ2-2

CDR3 protein: ASTPQPDGVLTTNEKLF
V gene: TRBV2
J gene: TRBJ1-4

CDR3 protein: ASSPRVEYGYT
V gene: TRBV13
J gene: TRBJ1-2

CDR3 protein: ASSQGRLEPYNEQF
V gene: TRBV4-1
J gene: TRBJ2-1

CDR3 protein: ASSGKGSWGYGYT
V gene: TRBV11-2
J gene: TRBJ1-2

CDR3 protein: ASSQTGTTQETQY
V gene: TRBV6-5
J gene: TRBJ2-5

CDR3 protein: ASSQERGRRGEQY
V gene: TRBV4-2
J gene: TRBJ2-7

CDR3 protein: ASSQTSGTSYEQY
V gene: TRBV6-6
J gene: TRBJ2-7

CDR3 protein: ASSIGGSSTEAF
V gene: TRBV19
J gene: TRBJ1-1

CDR3 protein: ASSLDASGYYEQY
V gene: TRBV5-4
J gene: TRBJ2-7

CDR3 protein: SGWEGQETQY
V gene: TRBV29-1
J gene: TRBJ2-5

CDR3 protein: AIRPGQGYDGYT
V gene: TRBV10-3
J gene: TRBJ1-2

CDR3 protein: ASSTQGGLGEQY
V gene: TRBV19
J gene: TRBJ2-7

CDR3 protein: ASSELRGIKAQY
V gene: TRBV2
J gene: TRBJ2-5

CDR3 protein: ASSSDGGLQY
V gene: TRBV6-4
J gene: TRBJ2-7

CDR3 protein: AISDRNSPLH
V gene: TRBV10-3
J gene: TRBJ1-6

CDR3 protein: ASSPPSLPNTEAF
V gene: TRBV18
J gene: TRBJ1-1

CDR3 protein: ASSPPGTSTVGGYT
V gene: TRBV7-2
J gene: TRBJ1-2

CDR3 protein: ASSPRGTANTEAF
V gene: TRBV18
J gene: TRBJ1-1

CDR3 protein: ASSLSTGTDQETQY
V gene: TRBV28
J gene: TRBJ2-5

CDR3 protein: ASSERGLAGTTETQY
V gene: TRBV2
J gene: TRBJ2-5

CDR3 protein: ASSQGVRGWNTEAF
V gene: TRBV4-1
J gene: TRBJ1-1

CDR3 protein: ASTSGVKSQPQH
V gene: TRBV28
J gene: TRBJ1-5

CDR3 protein: ASSLGTSGHRQAF
V gene: TRBV28
J gene: TRBJ1-1

CDR3 protein: ASSDLETIDYGYT
V gene: TRBV2
J gene: TRBJ1-2

CDR3 protein: ASSYSLAGVTGELF
V gene: TRBV6-6
J gene: TRBJ2-2

CDR3 protein: ACDRDVQETQY
V gene: TRBV30
J gene: TRBJ2-5

CDR3 protein: ASSLETSEAF
V gene: TRBV11-2
J gene: TRBJ1-1

CDR3 protein: ASSLSWEQY
V gene: TRBV11-2
J gene: TRBJ2-7

CDR3 protein: ASKLTGAGANVLT
V gene: TRBV2
J gene: TRBJ2-6

CDR3 protein: ASSVSGRGEQY
V gene: TRBV2
J gene: TRBJ2-7

CDR3 protein: ASNSNYGYT
V gene: TRBV2
J gene: TRBJ1-2

CDR3 protein: ACQDRVDYEQY
V gene: TRBV6-6
J gene: TRBJ2-7

CDR3 protein: ASSPQGAGAGTGELF
V gene: TRBV7-9
J gene: TRBJ2-2

CDR3 protein: ASSTTSGYEQY
V gene: TRBV6-6
J gene: TRBJ2-7